One sample yielded the 16 T cell receptor beta chains listed below, sequenced in a study of cytomegalovirus exposure and HLA in healthy donors. PCR was performed using 60 Vbeta and 13 Jbeta primers. TCRdb keeps only in-frame clones here, not all; method: immunoSEQ multiplex PCR. The sample shows approximately 100,000 clones, about 79% of them seen only once. The sequenced sample was PBMCs. These receptors were taken from a human donor in good health.

This clone occurred a few times. V usage is TRBV11-3 and J usage is TRBJ2-3, with 10 bases that match TRBD2. The CDR3 loop spans 17 amino acids. CDR1 and CDR2 from the germline V gene are SGHNT and YENEEA. V trimming: 5 bases; J trimming: 2 bases; junction bases outside the gene matches: 10. This CDR3 is CASSKGASGSPTDTQYF. Here the CDR3 DNA reads TGTGCCAGCAGCAAAGGGGCTAGCGGGAGCCCCACAGATACGCAGTATTTT.

This clone showed up just once. This rearrangement joins TRBV30 to TRBJ2-1, with 10 nucleotides matching TRBD2. Losses at the gene ends were 7 bases for V and 2 bases for J; bases not matched to a gene: 5. Germline lookup yields CDR1 GTSNPN and CDR2 SVGIG (reference sequence). The CDR3 is made up of 14 amino acids. Written as DNA, the CDR3 is TGTGCCTCGTCCGGACTAGCGGCCTACAATGAGCAGTTCTTC. It yields the protein CASSGLAAYNEQFF.

The genes are TRBV28 and TRBJ2-2, with 7 bases matching TRBD1. CDR1 MDHEN and CDR2 SYDVKM come from the germline V gene. The CDR3 loop spans 15 amino acids. Germline trimming cut 5 bases from V and 4 bases from J; bases unmatched to any gene: 7. CDR3 in amino acids: CASSLDRVGTGELFF. Written as DNA, the CDR3 is TGTGCCAGCAGTCTTGACAGGGTTGGCACCGGGGAGCTGTTTTTT.

As DNA, the CDR3 is TGTGCCAGCAGTGAGGGGGGACAGGGCCTCTATCAGCCCCAGCATTTT. Its translation: CASSEGGQGLYQPQHF. The rearrangement uses TRBV6-1 and TRBJ1-5, with TRBD1 matching over 9 bases. This CDR3 is built from 16 residues. Germline lookup yields CDR1 MNHNS and CDR2 SASEGT. J was trimmed by 5 bases and V by 3 bases; bases with no gene match: 8.

This rearrangement joins TRBV5-1 to TRBJ1-5; D is undetermined. With 0 bases removed from V and 7 bases from J, the gap between germline ends came to 14 bases. This CDR3 comprises 15 residues. The germline gives CDR1 SGHRS, CDR2 YFSETQ. CDR3 bases: TGCGCCAGCAGCTTGGGCGGCGGGAAGGACCAGCCCCAGCATTTT. Translated, it gives CASSLGGGKDQPQHF.

The V gene is TRBV27, the J gene TRBJ1-2, with D uncertain. Germline V CDR1 and CDR2: MNHEY, SMNVEV (reference sequence). This CDR3 has 13 residues. The germline V and J ends were trimmed by 3 bases and 4 bases, with 9 bases remaining between them. The CDR3 DNA reads as TGTGCCAGCAGTTTCGCTCGGAGCTATGGCTACACCTTC. Encoded protein: CASSFARSYGYTF.

The CDR3 loop is CASSPVRNTEAFF. The CDR3 nucleotides are TGTGCCAGCAGTCCCGTGAGAAACACTGAAGCTTTCTTT. The rearrangement joins TRBV28 to TRBJ1-1; D gene uncertain. Trimming left V 5 bases short and J 2 bases short, with 9 bases between. The CDR3 loop spans 13 amino acids. Germline lookup yields CDR1 MDHEN and CDR2 SYDVKM.

The chain joins TRBV2 to TRBJ2-4; D remains unclear. The germline CDR1 and CDR2 sequences are SNHLY and FYNNEI. The CDR3 has 11 amino acids. The V end was cut by 11 bases, the J end by 5 bases, with 10 bases between. CDR3 amino acids: CACTGENIQYF. CDR3 bases: TGTGCCTGCACGGGTGAAAACATTCAGTACTTC.

This clone was observed once. The chain has TRBV5-6 and TRBJ2-7, with D possibly TRBD1 on 5 matching bases. Germline V gene lookup returns CDR1 SGHDT and CDR2 YYEEEE. Trimming cost V 6 bases and J 3 bases, with 16 bases left between them. The CDR3 loop spans 14 amino acids. The CDR3 nucleotides read TGTGCCAGCACCTTAGGCGCAGGGTACTACGAGCAGTACTTC. It specifies CASTLGAGYYEQYF. Full variable domain (outside the CDR3, taken from reference TRBV5-6 and TRBJ2-7): DAGVTQSPTHLIKTRGQQVTLRCSPKSGHDTVSWYQQALGQGPQFIFQYYEEEERQRGNFPDRFSGHQFPNYSSELNVNALLLGDSALYLCASTLGAGYYEQYFGPGTRLTVT.

V usage is TRBV28 and J usage is TRBJ1-5; tentative D call: TRBD1 (5 bases). Looked up from germline, CDR1 is MDHEN and CDR2 is SYDVKM. Trimming stripped 2 bases from V and 6 bases from J, with 8 bases between. The CDR3 length is 13 residues. The CDR3 DNA sequence: TGTGCCAGCAGTTTACAGGGAAGTCAGCCCCAGCATTTT. Its protein is CASSLQGSQPQHF. The whole variable domain, filled in from reference TRBV28 and TRBJ1-5, reads DVKVTQSSRYLVKRTGEKVFLECVQDMDHENMFWYRQDPGLGLRLIYFSYDVKMKEKGDIPEGYSVSREKKERFSLILESASTNQTSMYLCASSLQGSQPQHFGDGTRLSIL.

The V and J genes are TRBV27 and TRBJ2-5; no firm D call. The assigned J gene may be wrong: the sequence end matches TRBJ2-7 better. This CDR3 comprises 19 residues. The germline V gene has CDR1 MNHEY and CDR2 SMNVEV (reference sequence). The chain's CDR3 is CASSSTNFRNWPSIYEQYF. As DNA, the CDR3 is TGTGCCAGCAGTTCCACGAACTTTAGAAACTGGCCTAGTATATACGAGCAGTACTTC.

The rearrangement uses TRBV29-1 and TRBJ2-2, with a possible D match to TRBD2 (7 bases). The germline V gene encodes CDR1 SQVTM and CDR2 ANQGSEA. This CDR3 is 15 amino acids long. V gave up 7 bases and J gave up 4 bases, with 19 bases separating them. The CDR3 nucleotides read TGCAGCGCCTACCGCAGGGGCGGGAGCACCGGGGAGCTGTTTTTT. This sequence encodes CSAYRRGGSTGELFF.

The rearrangement links TRBV6-5 to TRBJ1-5, with 9 bases aligning to TRBD1. V lost 7 bases to trimming and J lost 5 bases; unmatched junction nucleotides: 9. The CDR3 extends over 15 amino acids. From germline, CDR1 is MNHEY and CDR2 SVGAGI. The CDR3 loop reads CASKAPGQGYQPQHF. DNA of the CDR3: TGTGCCAGCAAAGCGCCGGGACAGGGTTATCAGCCCCAGCATTTT.

Only a few counts were recorded for this clone. The V call is TRBV25-1, the J call TRBJ2-7; D might be TRBD1 (6 bases). Germline V gene lookup returns CDR1 MGHDK and CDR2 SYGVNS. CDR3 length: 15 residues. Trimming stripped 4 bases from V and 7 bases from J, with 20 bases between. The CDR3 is CASSAQGTPTKEQYF. In nucleotides, the CDR3 is TGTGCCAGCAGTGCACAGGGTACTCCAACTAAGGAGCAGTACTTC.

This chain uses TRBV5-1 with TRBJ1-1; unclear D gene. The CDR3 sequence is 14 residues long. Trimming shortened V by 0 bases and J by 0 bases, and 6 bases separated the two germline ends. CDR1 and CDR2 (germline): SGHRS, YFSETQ. In DNA form, the CDR3 reads TGCGCCAGCAGCTTGGACCTACTGAACACTGAAGCTTTCTTT. This codes for CASSLDLLNTEAFF.

This clone was seen a single time. The J gene is TRBJ1-5, the V gene TRBV15, with D uncertain. Germline assignment: CDR1 LNHNV and CDR2 YYDKDF (reference sequence). The CDR3 consists of 14 residues. V lost 3 bases, J lost 0 bases, and 6 bases lay in between. The CDR3 here is CATSSPNSNQPQHF. The CDR3 nucleotides read TGTGCCACCAGCAGCCCAAATAGCAATCAGCCCCAGCATTTT.